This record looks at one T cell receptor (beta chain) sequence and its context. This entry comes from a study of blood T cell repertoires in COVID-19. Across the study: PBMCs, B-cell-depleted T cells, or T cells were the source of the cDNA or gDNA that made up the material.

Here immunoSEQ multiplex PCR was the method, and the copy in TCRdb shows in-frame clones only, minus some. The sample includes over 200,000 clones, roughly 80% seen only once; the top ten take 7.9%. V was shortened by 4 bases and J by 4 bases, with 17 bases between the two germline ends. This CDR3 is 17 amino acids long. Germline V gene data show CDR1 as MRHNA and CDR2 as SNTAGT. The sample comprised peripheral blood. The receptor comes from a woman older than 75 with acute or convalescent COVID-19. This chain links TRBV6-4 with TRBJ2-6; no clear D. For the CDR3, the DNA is TGTGCCAGCAGTGCAACAGCAGGCTACTCGGGGGCCAACGTCCTGACTTTC. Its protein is CASSATAGYSGANVLTF.